Following are 27 T cell receptor beta chains from one sample sequenced in a study of technical replicates of blood from a handful of donors (dated by TCRdb to 2016 to 2017). Library preparation was by the immunoSEQ multiplex PCR assay. The table comes from immuneACCESS by way of TCRdb, which keeps in-frame sequences with V and J called. Part of the clones is missing from these tables; in studies checked, under half for an unresolved V gene and the rest for unknown reasons. In all, the sample holds roughly 100,000 clones, and nearly 96% of those were seen once. The ten largest make up approximately 0.2% of the sample. The sample consisted of T cells isolated from PBMCs. These receptors all come from a human donor in good health.

The chain uses TRBV10-3 and TRBJ2-1, with 10 bases aligning to TRBD1. J gave up 0 bases and V 0 bases, and 11 bases lay outside the gene matches. The CDR3 has 20 amino acids. The germline gives CDR1 ENHRY, CDR2 SYGVKD. CDR3 sequence: CAISESGQGYELRSYNEQFF. The CDR3 nucleotides are TGTGCCATCAGTGAGTCGGGACAGGGGTATGAGCTACGCTCCTACAATGAGCAGTTCTTC.

The J gene is TRBJ1-5, the V gene TRBV6-1; 8 bases line up with TRBD1. Germline V CDR1 and CDR2: MNHNS, SASEGT. This CDR3 contains 17 residues. Germline trimming cut 4 bases from V and 1 base from J; bases unmatched to any gene: 9. The chain's CDR3 is CASSAPTGVSSNQPQHF. In nucleotides, the CDR3 is TGTGCCAGCAGTGCGCCGACAGGGGTATCGAGCAATCAGCCCCAGCATTTT.

This sequence joins TRBV11-1 and TRBJ2-1, with D perhaps TRBD2 (7 bases). Between the trimmed V and J ends, which lost 2 bases and 3 bases, there was a span of 17 bases. This CDR3 is built from 17 residues. The V gene's germline CDR1 is SGHAT and CDR2 FQDESV (reference sequence). The CDR3 loop is CASSLWMSGDIYNEQFF. The CDR3 DNA follows: TGTGCCAGCAGCTTATGGATGAGCGGGGACATCTACAATGAGCAGTTCTTC.

The chain joins TRBV5-1 to TRBJ1-4, with D perhaps matching TRBD1 (6 bases). CDR1 is SGHRS, CDR2 YFSETQ, per germline. Trimming removed 4 bases from V and 0 bases from J, with 10 bases in between. CDR3 size: 15 residues. The CDR3 spells CASSVDRATNEKLFF. CDR3 sequence (DNA): TGCGCCAGCAGCGTGGACAGAGCAACTAATGAAAAACTGTTTTTT.

V usage is TRBV10-1 and J usage is TRBJ2-3, with a weak D call TRBD1 (6 bases). V lost 6 bases and J 3 bases, leaving 13 bases between the germline ends. Germline V CDR1 and CDR2: WNHNN, SYGVQD (reference sequence). The CDR3 sequence is 14 residues long. The CDR3 loop is CASRSAGETDTQYF. The CDR3 coding sequence is TGCGCCAGCAGGTCGGCAGGGGAAACAGATACGCAGTATTTT.

This sequence joins TRBV10-1 and TRBJ2-4; 12 bases are shared with TRBD2. CDR1 and CDR2 from the germline V gene are WNHNN and SYGVQD (reference sequence). V lost 7 bases and J lost 0; bases outside the gene matches: 10. The CDR3 sequence is 18 residues long. CDR3 sequence reads: CASTGLAGGSLAKNIQYF. In DNA, the CDR3 is TGCGCCAGCACCGGCCTAGCGGGAGGGAGCCTAGCCAAAAACATTCAGTACTTC.

The CDR3 reads CAAGGVTSYEQYF. CDR3 coding DNA: TGTGCCGCGGGTGGAGTAACCTCCTACGAGCAGTACTTC. V is TRBV2 and J is TRBJ2-7, with D tentatively TRBD2 (5 bases). Trimming pared 11 bases from V and 0 bases from J, leaving 14 bases between. Germline CDR1 SNHLY, CDR2 FYNNEI. The CDR3 runs 13 residues. Looking up the rest from reference TRBV2 and TRBJ2-7 gives the full variable domain: EPEVTQTPSHQVTQMGQEVILRCVPISNHLYFYWYRQILGQKVEFLVSFYNNEISEKSEIFDDQFSVERPDGSNFTLKIRSTKLEDSAMYFCAAGGVTSYEQYFGPGTRLTVT.

The V gene is TRBV19, the J gene TRBJ2-7, with a tentative D call TRBD2 (5 bases). V was trimmed by 4 bases and J by 5 bases, leaving 12 bases between them. The germline V gene has CDR1 LNHDA and CDR2 SQIVND (reference sequence). The CDR3 contains 13 residues. The CDR3, as DNA: TGTGCCAGTAGTACACGAACTAGAAACGAGCAGTACTTC. This translates into CASSTRTRNEQYF.

This clone was detected once. This chain connects TRBV18 to TRBJ1-4; 7 bases map to TRBD1. Germline CDR1 is KGHSH and CDR2 is LQKENI. The CDR3 totals 15 residues. Unmatched junction bases numbered 7, after V lost 2 bases and J lost 7 bases. The CDR3 loop is CASSPTQGRSEKLFF. The CDR3 nucleotides are TGTGCCAGCTCACCAACACAGGGGCGTAGTGAAAAACTGTTTTTT.

The chain recombines TRBV5-1 with TRBJ1-2; perhaps TRBD1 as D (6 bases). The V end lost 4 bases, the J end lost 4 bases, and 8 bases lay between the germline ends. CDR3 length: 12 residues. Germline loops: CDR1 SGHRS, CDR2 YFSETQ. CDR3 protein: CASSVDSYGYTF. CDR3 in DNA: TGCGCCAGCAGCGTGGACAGCTATGGCTACACCTTC.

The chain has TRBV19 and TRBJ2-1; 7 bases are shared with TRBD1. Germline assignment: CDR1 LNHDA and CDR2 SQIVND (reference sequence). The ends lost 6 bases at V and 3 bases at J; junction bases unmatched: 11. The CDR3 loop spans 16 amino acids. DNA for the CDR3: TGTGCCAGTAGGGGCAACAGGGGCCAGAGCTACAATGAGCAGTTCTTC. As protein: CASRGNRGQSYNEQFF.

The gene calls are TRBV5-1 and TRBJ2-3; the match to TRBD2 covers 14 bases. Germline CDR1 SGHRS, CDR2 YFSETQ. CDR3 length: 17 residues. Trimming at V came to 4 bases and at J to 2 bases, leaving 6 bases not matched to a gene. The CDR3 DNA sequence: TGCGCCAGCAGCCGACTAGCGGGAGGGGGGAACACAGATACGCAGTATTTT. Its protein is CASSRLAGGGNTDTQYF.

The chain employs TRBV6-5 and TRBJ1-6; D is undetermined. This CDR3 is 16 amino acids long. The V end lost 0 bases, the J end lost 8 bases, and 14 bases lay between the germline ends. Germline lookup yields CDR1 MNHEY and CDR2 SVGAGI. CDR3 loop: CASSYSLRVDDSPLHF. The CDR3 DNA sequence: TGTGCCAGCAGTTACTCCCTCCGGGTTGACGATTCACCCCTCCACTTT.

The rearrangement uses TRBV19 and TRBJ2-7; D might be TRBD1 (6 bases). Per germline, CDR1 LNHDA and CDR2 SQIVND (reference sequence). V gave up 6 bases and J gave up 3 bases, with 9 bases separating them. CDR3 length equals 12 residues. The DNA of the CDR3 is TGTGCCAGTAGGAGGGGACACTACGAGCAGTACTTC. This sequence encodes CASRRGHYEQYF.

The count of this clone is one. The chain employs TRBV28 and TRBJ1-5, with D perhaps TRBD1 (6 bases). Trimming pared 5 bases from V and 0 bases from J, leaving 17 bases between. This CDR3 contains 17 residues. Germline V gives CDR1 MDHEN, CDR2 SYDVKM. The CDR3 sequence is CASSPKGDVYSNQPQHF. CDR3 coding DNA: TGTGCCAGCAGTCCGAAGGGGGACGTATATAGCAATCAGCCCCAGCATTTT.

J is TRBJ2-7 and V is TRBV29-1, with D possibly matching TRBD1 (5 bases). The V and J ends lost 6 bases and 6 bases respectively, with 18 bases between them. CDR1 and CDR2 (germline): SQVTM, ANQGSEA. The CDR3 loop spans 13 amino acids. The CDR3 region has the DNA TGCAGCGTAGACAGACCAGAACGTGGCGAGCAGTACTTC. Protein sequence: CSVDRPERGEQYF.

The V and J genes are TRBV11-2 and TRBJ2-7; 15 nucleotides align to TRBD2. Germline CDR1 and CDR2: SGHAT and FQNNGV. J gave up 2 bases and V 5 bases, and 4 bases lay outside the gene matches. The CDR3 is 16 residues long. The CDR3 sequence is CASSRRTSGGAYEQYF. For the CDR3, the DNA is TGTGCCAGCAGCCGACGGACTAGCGGGGGGGCCTACGAGCAGTACTTC.

The chain recombines TRBV2 with TRBJ2-3; 15 nucleotides line up with TRBD2. This CDR3 contains 15 residues. The J segment lost 4 bases and the V segment lost 10 bases, leaving 6 bases of the junction unmatched. Germline CDR1 SNHLY, CDR2 FYNNEI. The CDR3 nucleotides read TGTGCCACTTGGACTAGCGGGAGGGCGGCAGATACGCAGTATTTT. Translation: CATWTSGRAADTQYF.

The rearrangement joins TRBV5-1 to TRBJ2-1; D ambiguous. CDR1 is SGHRS and CDR2 is YFSETQ in the germline V gene. V was pared by 0 bases and J by 9 bases, with 10 bases between. The CDR3 runs to 13 residues. The CDR3 is CASSLALGSEQFF. The CDR3 coding sequence is TGCGCCAGCAGCTTGGCCCTAGGCAGTGAGCAGTTCTTC.

The J gene is TRBJ2-7, the V gene TRBV7-2, with TRBD2 identical over 7 bases. Per germline, CDR1 SGHTA and CDR2 FQGNSA. This CDR3 region has 16 residues. The ends lost 1 base at V and 2 bases at J; junction bases unmatched: 8. This chain's CDR3 is CASSLDSSGLPYEQYF. The DNA of the CDR3 is TGTGCCAGCAGCTTAGATAGTAGCGGGCTTCCCTACGAGCAGTACTTC.

The chain links TRBV7-8 to TRBJ1-3; 8 bases are shared with TRBD1. The CDR3 extends over 16 amino acids. Germline assignment: CDR1 SGHVS and CDR2 FQNEAQ. The V and J ends lost 3 bases and 7 bases, in that order; junction bases with no gene match: 11. The CDR3 here is CASSFLRTGSRNTIYF. CDR3 coding DNA: TGTGCCAGCAGCTTTTTAAGGACAGGGAGTCGTAACACCATATATTTT.

This chain links TRBV19 with TRBJ1-5, with D possibly being TRBD1 (5 bases). CDR1 is LNHDA and CDR2 is SQIVND in the germline V gene (reference sequence). This CDR3 spans 14 amino acids. Deletions cut 0 bases from V and 6 bases from J, with 9 bases between. CDR3 DNA sequence: TGTGCCAGTAGTATAGAGGGGAGGGGTCAGCCCCAGCATTTT. Translation gives CASSIEGRGQPQHF. The whole variable domain, remainder taken from reference TRBV19 and TRBJ1-5, is DGGITQSPKYLFRKEGQNVTLSCEQNLNHDAMYWYRQDPGQGLRLIYYSQIVNDFQKGDIAEGYSVSREKKESFPLTVTSAQKNPTAFYLCASSIEGRGQPQHFGDGTRLSIL.

V is TRBV5-1 and J is TRBJ2-4; D ambiguous. The CDR3 runs 15 residues. Germline V lookup: CDR1 SGHRS, CDR2 YFSETQ. V gave up 5 bases and J gave up 6 bases, with 18 bases separating them. DNA of the CDR3: TGCGCCAGCAGGTTCGCGGTCTCCGTCGGAAACATTCAGTACTTC. Its protein is CASRFAVSVGNIQYF.

The V and J genes are TRBV7-9 and TRBJ2-1; 7 positions match TRBD1. The V gene's germline CDR1 is SEHNR and CDR2 FQNEAQ (reference sequence). The V gene end was trimmed by 5 bases and the J gene end by 0 bases; junction bases not matched to a gene: 7. This CDR3 has 16 amino acids. Here the CDR3 reads CASSPRDSDSYNEQFF. CDR3 in DNA: TGTGCCAGCAGCCCTCGGGACAGCGACTCCTACAATGAGCAGTTCTTC.

This rearrangement joins TRBV4-1 to TRBJ1-4, with a tentative D call TRBD1 (6 bases). The length of the CDR3 is 16 residues. Germline CDR1 is MGHRA and CDR2 is YSYEKL. Trimming took off 4 bases at V and 8 bases at J, with 20 bases between the two ends. CDR3 bases: TGCGCCAGCAGCCTATTGGGGGGGGACAATCTGGAAAAACTGTTTTTT. Translated: CASSLLGGDNLEKLFF.

The chain couples TRBV11-2 to TRBJ2-5, with 9 bases fitting TRBD1. Germline V lookup: CDR1 SGHAT, CDR2 FQNNGV. V shed 1 base and J 5 bases; nucleotides not matched to a gene: 8. The CDR3 totals 16 residues. Here the CDR3 reads CASSLVRGTGLETQYF. The CDR3 DNA follows: TGTGCCAGCAGCTTAGTCAGGGGGACAGGGTTGGAGACCCAGTACTTC.

J is TRBJ2-5 and V is TRBV2; the D is unclear. Deletions cut 4 bases from V and 2 bases from J, with 5 bases between. This CDR3 is built from 12 residues. Germline CDR1 SNHLY, CDR2 FYNNEI. The CDR3 coding sequence is TGTGCCAGCAGTGTGTTACAAGAGACCCAGTACTTC. This gives the protein CASSVLQETQYF.